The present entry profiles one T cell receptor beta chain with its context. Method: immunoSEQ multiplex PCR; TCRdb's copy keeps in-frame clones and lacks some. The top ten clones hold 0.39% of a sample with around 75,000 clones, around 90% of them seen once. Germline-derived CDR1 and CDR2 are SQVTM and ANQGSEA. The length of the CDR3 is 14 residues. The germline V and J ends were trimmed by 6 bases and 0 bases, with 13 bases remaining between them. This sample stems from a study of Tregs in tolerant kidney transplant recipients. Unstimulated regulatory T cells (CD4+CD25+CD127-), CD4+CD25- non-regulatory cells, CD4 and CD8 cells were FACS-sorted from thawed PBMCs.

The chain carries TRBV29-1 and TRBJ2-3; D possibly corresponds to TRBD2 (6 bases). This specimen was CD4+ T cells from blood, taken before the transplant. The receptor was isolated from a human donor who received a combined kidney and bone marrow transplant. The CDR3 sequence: CSVNAGSSTDTQYF. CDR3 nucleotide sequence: TGCAGCGTCAACGCGGGATCCAGCACAGATACGCAGTATTTT.